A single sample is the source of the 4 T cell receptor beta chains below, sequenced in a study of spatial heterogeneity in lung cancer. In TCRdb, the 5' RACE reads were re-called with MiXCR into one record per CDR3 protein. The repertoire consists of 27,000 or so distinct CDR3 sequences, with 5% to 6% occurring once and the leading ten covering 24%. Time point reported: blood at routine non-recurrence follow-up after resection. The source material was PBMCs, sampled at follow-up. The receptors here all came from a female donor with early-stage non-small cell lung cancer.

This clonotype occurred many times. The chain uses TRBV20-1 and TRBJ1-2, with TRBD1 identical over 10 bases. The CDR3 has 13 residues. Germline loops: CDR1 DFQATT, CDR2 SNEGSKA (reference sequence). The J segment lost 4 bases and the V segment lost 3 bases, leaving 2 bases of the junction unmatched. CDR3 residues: CSASGQGGYGYTF. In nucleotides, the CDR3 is TGCAGTGCTAGCGGACAGGGGGGCTATGGCTACACCTTC.

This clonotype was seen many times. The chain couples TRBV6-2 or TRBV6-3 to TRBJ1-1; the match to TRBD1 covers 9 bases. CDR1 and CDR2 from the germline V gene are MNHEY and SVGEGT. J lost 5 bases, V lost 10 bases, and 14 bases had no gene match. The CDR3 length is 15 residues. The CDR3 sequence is CATKRAFDRGTEAFF. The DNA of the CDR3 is TGTGCCACTAAGAGGGCCTTTGACAGGGGGACTGAAGCTTTCTTT.

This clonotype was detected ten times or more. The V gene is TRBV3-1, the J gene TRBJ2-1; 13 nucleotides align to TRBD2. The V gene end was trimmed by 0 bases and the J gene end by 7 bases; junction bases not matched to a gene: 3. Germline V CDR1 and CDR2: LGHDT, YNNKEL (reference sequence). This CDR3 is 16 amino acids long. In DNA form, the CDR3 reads TGTGCCAGCAGCCAAGATACTAGCGGGAGGGGTAATGAGCAGTTCTTC. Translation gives CASSQDTSGRGNEQFF.

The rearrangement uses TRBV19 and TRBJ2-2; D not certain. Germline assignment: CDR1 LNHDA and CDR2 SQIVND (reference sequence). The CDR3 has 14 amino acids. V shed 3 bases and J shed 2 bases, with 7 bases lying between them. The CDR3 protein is CASSMFVNTGELFF. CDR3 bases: TGTGCCAGTAGTATGTTCGTAAACACCGGGGAGCTGTTTTTT.